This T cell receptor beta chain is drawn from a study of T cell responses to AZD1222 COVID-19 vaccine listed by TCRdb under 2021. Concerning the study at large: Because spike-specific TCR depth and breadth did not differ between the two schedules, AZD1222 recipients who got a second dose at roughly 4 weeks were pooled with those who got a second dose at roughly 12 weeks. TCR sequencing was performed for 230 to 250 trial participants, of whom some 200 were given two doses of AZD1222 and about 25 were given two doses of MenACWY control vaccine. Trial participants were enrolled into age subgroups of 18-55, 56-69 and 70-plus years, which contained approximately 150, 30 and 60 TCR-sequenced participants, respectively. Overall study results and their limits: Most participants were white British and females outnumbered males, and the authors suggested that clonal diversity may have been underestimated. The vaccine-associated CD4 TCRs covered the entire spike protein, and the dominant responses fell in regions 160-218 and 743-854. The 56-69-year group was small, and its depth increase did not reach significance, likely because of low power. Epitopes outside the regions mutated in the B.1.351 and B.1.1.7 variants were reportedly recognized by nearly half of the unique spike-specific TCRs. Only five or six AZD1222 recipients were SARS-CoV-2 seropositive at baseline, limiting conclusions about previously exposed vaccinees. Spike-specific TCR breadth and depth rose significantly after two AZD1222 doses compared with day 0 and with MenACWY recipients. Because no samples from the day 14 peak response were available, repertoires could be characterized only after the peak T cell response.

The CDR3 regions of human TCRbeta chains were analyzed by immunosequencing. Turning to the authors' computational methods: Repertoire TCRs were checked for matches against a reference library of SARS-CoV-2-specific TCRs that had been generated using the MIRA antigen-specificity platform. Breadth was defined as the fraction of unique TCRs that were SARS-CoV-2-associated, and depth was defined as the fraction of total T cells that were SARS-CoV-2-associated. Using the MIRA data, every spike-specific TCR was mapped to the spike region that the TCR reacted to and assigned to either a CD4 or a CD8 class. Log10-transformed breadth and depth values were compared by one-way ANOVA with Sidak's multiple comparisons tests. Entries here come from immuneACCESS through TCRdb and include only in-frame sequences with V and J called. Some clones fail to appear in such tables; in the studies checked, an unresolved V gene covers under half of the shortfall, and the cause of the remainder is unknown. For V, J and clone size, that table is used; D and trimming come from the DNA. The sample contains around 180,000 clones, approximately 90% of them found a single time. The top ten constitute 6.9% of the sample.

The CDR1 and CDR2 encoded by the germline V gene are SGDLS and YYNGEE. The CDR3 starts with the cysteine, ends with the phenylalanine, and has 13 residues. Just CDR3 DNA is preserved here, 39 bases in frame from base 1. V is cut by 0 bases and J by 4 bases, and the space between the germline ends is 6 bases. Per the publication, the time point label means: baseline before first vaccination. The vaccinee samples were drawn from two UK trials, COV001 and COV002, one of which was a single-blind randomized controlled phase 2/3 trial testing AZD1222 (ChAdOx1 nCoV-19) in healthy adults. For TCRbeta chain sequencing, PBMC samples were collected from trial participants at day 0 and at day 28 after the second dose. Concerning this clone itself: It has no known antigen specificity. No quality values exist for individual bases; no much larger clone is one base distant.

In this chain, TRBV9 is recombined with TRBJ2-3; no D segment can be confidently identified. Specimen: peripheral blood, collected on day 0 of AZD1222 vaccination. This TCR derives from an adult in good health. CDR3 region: CASSVGPPDTQYF. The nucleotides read TGTGCCAGCAGCGTAGGTCCCCCAGATACGCAGTATTTT.